Following are 13 T cell receptor beta chains from one sample sequenced in a study of blood T cell repertoires in COVID-19 (dated by TCRdb to 2020 to 2021). The library was made by the immunoSEQ multiplex PCR assay. This immuneACCESS table, as held by TCRdb, lists in-frame sequences with V and J called but not all clones. Of the missing ones, under half trace to an unresolved V gene in checked studies; the others have no known cause. The sample table records over 200,000 clones; 81% of these occur just once. About 7.4% of the sample is in the top ten clones. Sequenced: peripheral blood. Receptor source: a woman aged 80 or over with acute or convalescent COVID-19.

This clone was counted a single time. The chain links TRBV6-6 to TRBJ1-2; 8 nucleotides line up with TRBD1. The germline gives CDR1 MNHNY, CDR2 SVGAGI (reference sequence). V was pared by 7 bases and J by 8 bases, with 6 bases of the junction left unmatched. This CDR3 comprises 12 residues. In DNA form, the CDR3 reads TGTGCCAGCACCCAGGGGGCGTGGGGCTACACCTTC. Amino acids: CASTQGAWGYTF.

This chain joins TRBV19 and TRBJ2-1, with D possibly TRBD1 on 5 matching bases. With 7 bases removed from V and 5 bases from J, the gap between germline ends came to 15 bases. The CDR3 covers 14 residues. The germline V gene encodes CDR1 LNHDA and CDR2 SQIVND (reference sequence). CDR3 in DNA: TGTGCCAGTAATAAGGGGCCCTTCGACAATGAGCAGTTCTTC. Translating it yields CASNKGPFDNEQFF.

The chain has TRBV18 and TRBJ1-1; D is possibly TRBD1 (5 bases). Per germline, CDR1 KGHSH and CDR2 LQKENI. This CDR3 spans 12 amino acids. Trimming shortened V by 1 base and J by 12 bases, and 12 bases separated the two germline ends. CDR3 DNA: TGTGCCAGCTCACCACAGGGGACTGAGTCTTTCTTT. The encoded protein is CASSPQGTESFF.

This clone was detected only a few times. V and J are TRBV5-1 and TRBJ1-1; possible D gene TRBD1, 5 bases. From germline, CDR1 is SGHRS and CDR2 YFSETQ. Trimming took off 1 base at V and 4 bases at J, with 20 bases between the two ends. The CDR3 consists of 17 residues. The DNA of the CDR3 is TGCGCCAGCAGCTTGCGTAGGGGCGCTCATTTGGGCACTGAAGCTTTCTTT. This translates into CASSLRRGAHLGTEAFF.

The V and J genes are TRBV6-2 or TRBV6-3 and TRBJ1-1; 7 bases align to TRBD1. CDR3 length: 14 residues. Trimming cost V 5 bases and J 0 bases; bases outside gene matches: 3. CDR1 is MNHEY, CDR2 SVGEGT, per germline. The CDR3 bases are TGTGCCAGCAGTCAGGGACAGATGAACACTGAAGCTTTCTTT. It codes for CASSQGQMNTEAFF.

The genes are TRBV4-2 and TRBJ1-5, with D uncertain. In germline, CDR1 is LGHNA, CDR2 YNFKEQ. V lost 3 bases and J lost 4, with 7 bases in between. This CDR3 has 13 amino acids. This chain's CDR3 is CASSQSSNQPQHF. DNA for the CDR3: TGTGCCAGCAGCCAGTCTTCTAATCAGCCCCAGCATTTT.

The CDR3 sequence: CASSLGRDSGGGTDTQYF. CDR3 in DNA: TGTGCCAGCAGCTTAGGCCGGGATAGCGGGGGGGGCACAGATACGCAGTATTTT. V usage is TRBV7-2 and J usage is TRBJ2-3, with TRBD2 matching 11 bases. The CDR3 runs 18 residues. The junction had 7 bases not matched to a gene; V was cut back by 1 base and J by 1 base. Germline lookup yields CDR1 SGHTA and CDR2 FQGNSA.

The rearrangement uses TRBV7-9 and TRBJ1-5, with 9 positions matching TRBD1. Losses at the gene ends were 1 base for V and 6 bases for J; bases not matched to a gene: 10. This CDR3 has 17 residues. Germline V lookup: CDR1 SEHNR, CDR2 FQNEAQ (reference sequence). The CDR3 loop is CASSLEYGQGMTQPQHF. CDR3 bases: TGTGCCAGCAGCTTAGAGTACGGACAGGGGATGACTCAGCCCCAGCATTTT.

The CDR3 spells CASSQDPRTSVVIGELFF. CDR3 DNA: TGTGCCAGCAGCCAAGATCCTCGGACTAGCGTCGTTATCGGGGAGCTGTTTTTT. The chain combines TRBV14 with TRBJ2-2, with 9 bases aligning to TRBD2. Unmatched junction bases numbered 12, after V lost 0 bases and J lost 7 bases. The V gene's germline CDR1 is SGHDN and CDR2 FVKESK. The CDR3 has 18 residues.

In regard to this clone: The sample holds other DNA sequences that translate to the same CDR3. The chain joins TRBV7-9 to TRBJ1-2, with 9 bases aligning to TRBD1. The CDR3 consists of 14 residues. V shed 6 bases, J shed 4 bases, and the junction held 6 bases outside the gene matches. Germline V gene lookup returns CDR1 SEHNR and CDR2 FQNEAQ (reference sequence). The CDR3 bases are TGTGCCAGCAGTTCGGGACAGGGCGCCTATGGCTACACCTTC. Translated, it gives CASSSGQGAYGYTF.

This clone was observed many times. The J gene is TRBJ1-5, the V gene TRBV7-2; a weak D match, TRBD1 (6 bases). This CDR3 comprises 15 residues. Germline CDR1 is SGHTA and CDR2 is FQGNSA. Between the trimmed V and J ends, which lost 5 bases and 0 bases, there was a span of 11 bases. CDR3 residues: CASSVQGYSNQPQHF. CDR3 coding DNA: TGTGCCAGCAGCGTACAGGGATATAGCAATCAGCCCCAGCATTTT.

The CDR3 protein is CAISPLGQQPQHF. In DNA, the CDR3 is TGTGCCATCAGTCCTCTGGGACAACAGCCCCAGCATTTT. The chain joins TRBV10-3 to TRBJ1-5, with D possibly matching TRBD1 (6 bases). The CDR3 extends over 13 amino acids. Germline CDR1 is ENHRY and CDR2 is SYGVKD. Trimming took 5 bases from V and 7 from J, leaving 12 bases between them.

The chain recombines TRBV28 with TRBJ1-1, with unresolved D. Between the trimmed V and J ends, which lost 3 bases and 4 bases, there was a span of 6 bases. CDR1 and CDR2 (germline): MDHEN, SYDVKM. This CDR3 is 12 amino acids long. CDR3: CASSLRLTEAFF. CDR3 sequence (DNA): TGTGCCAGCAGTTTGAGGCTCACTGAAGCTTTCTTT.